The entry below describes one T cell receptor (beta chain). The CDR3 extends over 13 amino acids. Trimming removed 5 bases at V and 12 bases at J, with 18 bases between. CDR1 and CDR2 from the germline V gene are SGHNT and YYREEE (reference sequence). This sample was included in a study of long-term antiretroviral therapy in people with HIV. At the level of the study: First collections came about a decade before the 2015 immediate-ART recommendation.

Cryopreserved PBMC samples of about 1-11 million cells were used for DNA extraction. Run at survey level, the immunoSEQ assay was version v3.0. Using immunoSEQ multiplex PCR, the repertoire was profiled, and TCRdb retains in-frame clones only, with some absent. The table shows about 50,000 clones, with approximately 79% occurring only once. The J gene is TRBJ1-5, the V gene TRBV5-4; weak D call: TRBD1 (6 bases). The TCR was taken from a woman younger than 30 with HIV. The starting material was unsorted PBMCs, obtained 0.8 years after starting antiretroviral therapy. CDR3 sequence reads: CASSPITGQGQHF. The CDR3 coding sequence is TGTGCCAGCAGTCCAATAACAGGGCAGGGCCAGCATTTT.